One and the same sample provided the 23 T cell receptor beta chains below, sequenced in a study of T cells in Graves' hyperthyroidism and ophthalmopathy. The investigators amplified TCR beta CDR3 regions from RNA transcripts. Using the HTBI primer set, a first-round RT-PCR was run on the TCR CDR3. TCRdb independently ran MiXCR on the multiplex PCR reads; one entry per CDR3 protein. This sample has some 270,000 distinct CDR3 sequences, with about an eighth found just once. Input material: blood. The receptors derive from a woman aged 25 to 39 with Graves' hyperthyroidism that later progressed to Graves' ophthalmopathy.

The J gene is TRBJ1-4, the V gene TRBV6-2 or TRBV6-3; TRBD1 matches at 9 bases. The V gene's germline CDR1 is MNHEY and CDR2 SVGEGT. Germline trimming cut 7 bases from V and 2 bases from J; bases unmatched to any gene: 14. The CDR3 is 18 residues long. DNA of the CDR3: TGTGCCAGCATGAGACAGGGGGAGTCGGGATCGACTAATGAAAAACTGTTTTTT. It is translated as CASMRQGESGSTNEKLFF.

This clonotype was seen repeatedly, ten times or more. The chain employs TRBV30 and TRBJ2-7; D not certain. The V gene's germline CDR1 is GTSNPN and CDR2 SVGIG (reference sequence). The CDR3 consists of 14 residues. V gave up 0 bases and J gave up 9 bases, with 18 bases separating them. In DNA form, the CDR3 reads TGTGCCTGGAGTGTACCTCCCCAGAGCTTGTGGCAGTACTTC. Protein: CAWSVPPQSLWQYF.

This clonotype showed up many times. The chain joins TRBV6-7 to TRBJ1-1, with a possible D match to TRBD1 (5 bases). TRBV6-7 has ORF status, its function being uncertain. This CDR3 region has 13 residues. V was trimmed by 7 bases and J by 1 base, leaving 10 bases between them. The CDR3 DNA reads as TGTGCCAGCAAAAGGGACGGGAACACTGAAGCTTTCTTT. Residues: CASKRDGNTEAFF.

This clonotype was seen at least ten times. This may be a read error, as it is one base from a much larger clone. This rearrangement joins TRBV18 to TRBJ2-5; TRBD2 might be the D (6 bases). V lost 4 bases and J 2 bases, leaving 8 bases between the germline ends. Looked up from germline, CDR1 is KGHSH and CDR2 is LQKENI. The CDR3 is 13 amino acids. This CDR3 is CASSRDFQETQYF. CDR3 nucleotide sequence: TGTGCCAGCTCACGGGACTTTCAAGAGACCCAGTACTTC.

This chain joins TRBV4-2 and TRBJ2-1, with 12 bases lining up with TRBD2. This CDR3 spans 16 amino acids. Germline V CDR1 and CDR2: LGHNA, YNFKEQ. Trimming removed 4 bases from V and 8 bases from J; junction bases left unmatched: 9. The CDR3 loop reads CASSPMTSGSGDEQFF. The CDR3 DNA reads as TGTGCCAGCAGCCCTATGACTAGCGGGAGCGGCGATGAGCAGTTCTTC.

At least ten counts were recorded for this clonotype. The chain carries TRBV11-2 and TRBJ1-4; TRBD1 agrees at 8 bases. The V segment lost 5 bases and the J segment 2 bases; nucleotides outside the gene matches: 10. The germline gives CDR1 SGHAT, CDR2 FQNNGV. The CDR3 sequence is 17 residues long. This chain's CDR3 is CASSLEPRGLTNEKLFF. As DNA, the CDR3 is TGTGCCAGCAGCCTGGAACCCAGGGGGCTGACTAATGAAAAACTGTTTTTT.

The chain carries TRBV9 and TRBJ2-2; no clear D. The V and J ends lost 0 bases and 6 bases respectively, with 3 bases between them. The length of the CDR3 is 12 residues. The germline gives CDR1 SGDLS, CDR2 YYNGEE. CDR3 in amino acids: CASSVDAGELFF. The CDR3 DNA sequence: TGTGCCAGCAGCGTAGACGCCGGGGAGCTGTTTTTT. The complete variable domain, with remaining parts taken from reference TRBV9 and TRBJ2-2, reads DSGVTQTPKHLITATGQRVTLRCSPRSGDLSVYWYQQSLDQGLQFLIQYYNGEERAKGNILERFSAQQFPDLHSELNLSSLELGDSALYFCASSVDAGELFFGEGSRLTVL.

This clonotype was counted a few times. The genes are TRBV20-1 and TRBJ2-7, with 7 bases lining up with TRBD2. J lost 1 base, V lost 0 bases, and 9 bases had no gene match. This CDR3 has 16 residues. Per germline, CDR1 DFQATT and CDR2 SNEGSKA (reference sequence). CDR3 nucleotide sequence: TGCAGTGCTAGAGATGGGAGCGGGACCCCTTCCTACGAGCAGTACTTC. Translating it yields CSARDGSGTPSYEQYF.

The chain has TRBV5-6 and TRBJ2-4, with D maybe TRBD1 (5 bases). Deletions cut 4 bases from V and 9 bases from J, with 17 bases between. Per germline, CDR1 SGHDT and CDR2 YYEEEE. The length of the CDR3 is 14 residues. The CDR3 sequence: CASSNVAGNSIQYF. The CDR3 nucleotides read TGTGCCAGCAGCAACGTAGCAGGGAATAGCATTCAGTACTTC.

This clonotype was detected ten times or more. This sequence joins TRBV5-1 and TRBJ2-1; possibly TRBD1 for D (6 bases). V was clipped by 4 bases and J by 10 bases, with 12 bases between them. CDR1 SGHRS and CDR2 YFSETQ come from the germline V gene. The CDR3 runs to 12 residues. CDR3: CASSPQGAEQFF. For the CDR3, the DNA is TGCGCCAGCAGCCCACAGGGCGCCGAGCAGTTCTTC.

In its sample, this clonotype was seen many times. The rearrangement joins TRBV11-1 to TRBJ2-7; D perhaps matches TRBD2 (5 bases). Trimming removed 4 bases at V and 2 bases at J, with 15 bases between. Per the germline V gene, CDR1 is SGHAT and CDR2 is FQDESV (reference sequence). This CDR3 has 15 residues. CDR3 residues: CASSYRRAVTYEQYF. As DNA, the CDR3 is TGTGCCAGCAGCTACCGACGAGCGGTTACCTACGAGCAGTACTTC.

With regard to this clonotype: A much larger clone is a single base away; this may be a read error. The chain employs TRBV6-2 or TRBV6-3 and TRBJ2-7; D might be TRBD1 (6 bases). This CDR3 comprises 15 residues. Germline V CDR1 and CDR2: MNHEY, SVGEGT. V dropped 6 bases and J dropped 3 bases, with 18 bases sitting between them. CDR3 region: CASSRDWGRFYEQYF. The CDR3 DNA reads TGTGCCAGCAGCCGGGATTGGGGGCGTTTCTACGAGCAGTACTTC.

Ten or more counts support this clonotype. The J gene is TRBJ1-5, the V gene TRBV6-2 or TRBV6-3, with D possibly being TRBD1 (5 bases). Trimming cost V 5 bases and J 9 bases, with 14 bases left between them. The germline CDR1 and CDR2 sequences are MNHEY and SVGEGT. The CDR3 has 13 amino acids. The CDR3 spells CASSGRGPGPQHF. The DNA of the CDR3 is TGTGCCAGCAGTGGACGGGGCCCAGGGCCCCAGCATTTT.

This clonotype was picked up many times. V gene TRBV19 combines with J gene TRBJ1-5, with D maybe TRBD1 (5 bases). The CDR3 covers 14 residues. Germline assignment: CDR1 LNHDA and CDR2 SQIVND (reference sequence). V was trimmed by 4 bases and J by 3 bases, leaving 10 bases between them. In nucleotides, the CDR3 is TGTGCCAGTAGTAGAGGGGATGTCAATCAGCCCCAGCATTTT. Amino acid sequence: CASSRGDVNQPQHF.

At least ten counts were recorded for this clonotype. The CDR3 here is CASRLDRAGQPQHF. The CDR3 DNA reads as TGTGCCAGCAGACTTGACAGGGCGGGTCAGCCCCAGCATTTT. The chain links TRBV6-1 to TRBJ1-5; 7 nucleotides line up with TRBD1. Germline CDR1 and CDR2: MNHNS and SASEGT. CDR3 length: 14 residues. V trimming: 6 bases; J trimming: 6 bases; junction bases outside the gene matches: 8.

This clonotype came up many times. The chain recombines TRBV6-5 with TRBJ2-5, with D possibly matching TRBD1 (5 bases). CDR3 length: 15 amino acids. From germline, CDR1 is MNHEY and CDR2 SVGAGI. V was shortened by 2 bases and J by 3 bases, with 13 bases between the two germline ends. The DNA of the CDR3 is TGTGCCAGCAGTTACCTGCGCCAGGGCAAAGAGACCCAGTACTTC. Protein: CASSYLRQGKETQYF.

The chain links TRBV18 to TRBJ1-4; no definite D call. Germline-derived CDR1 and CDR2 are KGHSH and LQKENI. The CDR3 sequence is 13 residues long. Trimming took off 0 bases at V and 6 bases at J, with 5 bases between the two ends. Here the CDR3 reads CASSPPLDEKLFF. The CDR3 region has the DNA TGTGCCAGCTCACCACCTCTGGATGAAAAACTGTTTTTT.

On this clonotype itself: This may arise from a read error, as a much more abundant clone is one base away. The CDR3 is CAGSSGTDYEQYF. CDR3 sequence (DNA): TGTGCCGGCAGCTCTGGGACAGACTACGAGCAGTACTTC. V and J are TRBV7-9 and TRBJ2-7; 7 nucleotides match TRBD1. This CDR3 region has 13 residues. CDR1 SEHNR and CDR2 FQNEAQ come from the germline V gene (reference sequence).

This clonotype was seen a few times. The chain is built from TRBV4-3 and TRBJ2-1; 7 nucleotides line up with TRBD2. V gave up 0 bases and J gave up 5 bases; unmatched junction bases: 7. The CDR3 is made up of 16 amino acids. The germline gives CDR1 LGHNA, CDR2 YSLEER. The CDR3 coding sequence is TGCGCCAGCAGCCAAGAAGGCCTAGCGGAGAACAATGAGCAGTTCTTC. This sequence encodes CASSQEGLAENNEQFF.

This clonotype was recorded at least ten times. The chain couples TRBV5-1 to TRBJ2-3; TRBD2 is a possible D gene (5 bases). The V gene's germline CDR1 is SGHRS and CDR2 YFSETQ. V shed 0 bases and J shed 2 bases, with 7 bases lying between them. This CDR3 contains 14 residues. CDR3 sequence reads: CASSLEADTDTQYF. CDR3 sequence (DNA): TGCGCCAGCAGCTTGGAAGCGGACACAGATACGCAGTATTTT.

This clonotype has ten or more counts. V is TRBV27 and J is TRBJ2-2; possibly TRBD1 for D (6 bases). Trimming took 7 bases from V and 0 from J, leaving 12 bases between them. CDR1 and CDR2 from the germline V gene are MNHEY and SMNVEV (reference sequence). This CDR3 has 15 amino acids. The CDR3 protein is CASTPEGANTGELFF. For the CDR3, the DNA is TGTGCCAGCACCCCAGAGGGGGCGAACACCGGGGAGCTGTTTTTT.

At least ten counts were recorded for this clonotype. The rearrangement uses TRBV28 and TRBJ1-2, with D possibly being TRBD1 (6 bases). CDR1 is MDHEN and CDR2 is SYDVKM in the germline V gene. V was shortened by 4 bases and J by 7 bases, with 19 bases between the two germline ends. There are 15 residues in the CDR3. In nucleotides, the CDR3 is TGTGCCAGCAGTTCCGGGGTTACAGGGCCTTCTGGCTACACCTTC. It translates to CASSSGVTGPSGYTF.

This clonotype showed up many times. V usage is TRBV7-9 and J usage is TRBJ2-2; maybe TRBD2 (6 bases). CDR3 length: 15 amino acids. V lost 5 bases and J 3 bases, leaving 13 bases between the germline ends. The germline V gene has CDR1 SEHNR and CDR2 FQNEAQ (reference sequence). CDR3 coding DNA: TGTGCCAGCAGCCCATTCGGGGGTGACACCGGGGAGCTGTTTTTT. It is translated as CASSPFGGDTGELFF.